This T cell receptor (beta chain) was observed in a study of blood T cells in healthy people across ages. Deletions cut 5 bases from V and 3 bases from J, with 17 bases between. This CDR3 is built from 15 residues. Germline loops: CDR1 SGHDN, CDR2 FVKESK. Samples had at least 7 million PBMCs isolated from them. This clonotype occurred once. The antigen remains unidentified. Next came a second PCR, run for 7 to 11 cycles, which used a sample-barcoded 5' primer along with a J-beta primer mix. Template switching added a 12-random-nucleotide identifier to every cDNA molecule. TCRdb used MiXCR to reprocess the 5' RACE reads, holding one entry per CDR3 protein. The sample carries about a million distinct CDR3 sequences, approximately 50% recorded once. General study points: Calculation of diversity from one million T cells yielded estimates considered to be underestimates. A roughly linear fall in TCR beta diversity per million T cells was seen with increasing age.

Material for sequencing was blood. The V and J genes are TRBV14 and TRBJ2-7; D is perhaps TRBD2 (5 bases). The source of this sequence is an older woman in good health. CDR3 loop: CASSTTRGLNYEQYF. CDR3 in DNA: TGTGCCAGCAGCACTACCCGAGGGCTTAACTACGAGCAGTACTTC.